This T cell receptor (beta chain) was recorded in a study of control samples from healthy donors and cancer patients (TCRdb year 2020). A remark on this clone: There is no known antigen for this receptor. No base-level quality is on record; no much larger clone is a single base apart.

From V the trimming removes 5 bases and from J it removes 1 base, while the gene matches leave 13 bases of the junction unaccounted for. From its cysteine to its phenylalanine, the CDR3 spans 19 amino acids. Of the read, only the CDR3 DNA is kept; its 57 bases are in frame from base 1. From the germline V gene (reference sequence), CDR1 is SEHNR and CDR2 is FQNEAQ. Receptors were amplified or captured by the immunoSEQ multiplex PCR assay. Held by TCRdb, this immuneACCESS table contains in-frame sequences only and omits some clones. Under half of the omission traces to an unresolved V gene where checked; the cause of the rest is unknown. Counted in this sample were approximately 150,000 clones; 85% to 90% of them appeared once. 1.7% of the sample belongs to the ten largest clones.

The chain employs TRBV7-9 and TRBJ2-3; 12 central bases correspond to TRBD1. The sequenced sample consisted of blood. The sequence derives from a man aged 18 to 30 in good health. Here is the DNA: TGTGCCAGCAGCGCCCGGTCGGGACAGGGGGCGATTCGCACAGATACGCAGTATTTT. This encodes CASSARSGQGAIRTDTQYF.